The present T cell receptor beta chain was sequenced within a study of CD8 T cells in Susac syndrome. The study's findings and limits: It was acknowledged in the study that its TCR sequencing and HLA analysis involved a relatively small number of individuals.

The authors carried out high-throughput sequencing of TCR beta. They applied it to CD8+ and CD4+ T cells obtained from blood. CD8+ and CD4+ T cells were negatively isolated; TEMRA cells were FACS-enriched. Germline V CDR1 and CDR2: LGHNA, YNFKEQ. Germline trimming cut 1 base from V and 2 bases from J; bases unmatched to any gene: 5. This CDR3 has 16 residues. An input of 0.5 to 1 ug of RNA was subjected to reverse transcription using random hexamers. The amplification used immunoSEQ multiplex PCR on TCR beta CDR3; it spanned 54 Vbeta and 13 Jbeta. In TCRdb, the immunoSEQ multiplex PCR reads were re-called with MiXCR into one record per CDR3 protein. This sample carries about 300,000 distinct CDR3 sequences, around 84% of them seen once, and the ten largest clones take over 0.095%. As for this clonotype: Antigen: not known.

This sequence originates from a human donor with multiple sclerosis. This chain joins TRBV4-2 and TRBJ1-1, with TRBD1 matching 9 bases. Sequenced material: CD8+ T cells from PBMCs. CDR3 in DNA: TGTGCCAGCAGCCAAGCAAGGGGACAGGGAAACACTGAAGCTTTCTTT. Protein sequence: CASSQARGQGNTEAFF.